This entry lists 32 T cell receptor beta chains sequenced from one sample in a study of PD-1 blockade in mismatch repair-deficient tumors. This table comes from immunoSEQ multiplex PCR, and its TCRdb copy is limited to in-frame clones, with some not included. The sample holds just under 65,000 clones, about 87% seen once. Here the sequenced sample was peripheral blood, taken 52 weeks after starting pembrolizumab. These receptors came from an adult with mismatch repair-deficient cancer.

This rearrangement joins TRBV13 to TRBJ2-1; 8 positions agree with TRBD2. Germline loops: CDR1 PRHDT, CDR2 FYEKMQ (reference sequence). The CDR3 spans 15 residues. Trimming took 5 bases from V and 5 from J; bases not matched to a gene: 8. CDR3 sequence reads: CASSGGASGHNEQFF. In DNA, the CDR3 is TGTGCCAGCAGCGGGGGGGCTAGCGGGCACAATGAGCAGTTCTTC.

With respect to this clone: The junction and the germline gene differ at one end; a read error may be behind it. The CDR3 nucleotides are TGCAGCGTGGAAGGGGACAGGGCGGGCTACGAGCAGTACTTC. Amino acids: CSVEGDRAGYEQYF. This sequence joins TRBV29-1 and TRBJ2-7; 9 nucleotides line up with TRBD1. CDR3 length equals 14 residues. From germline, CDR1 is SQVTM and CDR2 ANQGSEA.

DNA for the CDR3: TGCGCCAGCAGCTTCGCCGGCGGTGAGCAGTTCTTC. This gives the protein CASSFAGGEQFF. This chain connects TRBV5-1 to TRBJ2-1, with D unresolved. V lost 2 bases to trimming and J lost 9 bases, with 9 bases between them. The CDR3 spans 12 residues. Germline CDR1 SGHRS, CDR2 YFSETQ.

The chain joins TRBV6-1 to TRBJ2-7, with a tentative D call TRBD1 (5 bases). The CDR3 consists of 14 residues. CDR1 and CDR2 from the germline V gene are MNHNS and SASEGT. Trimming took off 2 bases at V and 0 bases at J, with 8 bases between the two ends. Here the CDR3 DNA reads TGTGCCAGCAGTGAAAGGGGTTCCTCCTACGAGCAGTACTTC. Protein product: CASSERGSSYEQYF.

The genes are TRBV9 and TRBJ2-7; TRBD1 matches 7 bases. Unmatched junction bases numbered 6, after V lost 3 bases and J lost 0 bases. The CDR3 totals 15 residues. The germline V gene has CDR1 SGDLS and CDR2 YYNGEE. The CDR3 here is CASSEHRGASYEQYF. CDR3 DNA: TGTGCCAGCAGCGAACACAGGGGTGCCTCCTACGAGCAGTACTTC.

The chain employs TRBV7-9 and TRBJ2-7, with 10 positions matching TRBD1. This CDR3 contains 18 residues. Losses at the gene ends were 5 bases for V and 1 base for J; bases not matched to a gene: 14. Germline V gene data show CDR1 as SEHNR and CDR2 as FQNEAQ (reference sequence). CDR3 sequence (DNA): TGTGCCAGCAGCACCCGGGACAGGGGCCGCCAGGGATCCTACGAGCAGTACTTC. As protein: CASSTRDRGRQGSYEQYF.

The V gene is TRBV10-2, the J gene TRBJ2-1, with D perhaps TRBD2 (5 bases). CDR3 size: 16 residues. Looked up from germline, CDR1 is WSHSY and CDR2 is SAAADI. The V and J ends lost 0 bases and 0 bases respectively, with 9 bases between them. CDR3 in DNA: TGCGCCAGCAGTGAGTCGGACTGGGTCTCCTACAATGAGCAGTTCTTC. This translates into CASSESDWVSYNEQFF.

The chain has TRBV11-2 and TRBJ2-1; tentatively, D is TRBD2 (5 bases). The V gene's germline CDR1 is SGHAT and CDR2 FQNNGV. The V end was cut by 6 bases, the J end by 3 bases, with 18 bases between. This CDR3 contains 16 residues. As DNA, the CDR3 is TGTGCCAGCAGTCAACTCGGCGGACGGGGCTACAATGAGCAGTTCTTC. Protein: CASSQLGGRGYNEQFF.

This clone was recorded a few times. The gene calls are TRBV4-1 and TRBJ2-3; D gene ambiguous. The CDR3 covers 13 residues. Germline assignment: CDR1 MGHRA and CDR2 YSYEKL. V was trimmed by 0 bases and J by 6 bases, leaving 7 bases between them. CDR3 amino acids: CASSQEGMDTQYF. CDR3 DNA: TGCGCCAGCAGCCAAGAGGGGATGGATACGCAGTATTTT.

This chain joins TRBV18 and TRBJ2-3; possibly TRBD2 for D (6 bases). V lost 5 bases and J 6 bases, leaving 12 bases between the germline ends. Per the germline V gene, CDR1 is KGHSH and CDR2 is LQKENI. This CDR3 is 13 amino acids long. CDR3 nucleotides: TGTGCCAGCTCAGCGGGGACTCGGGATACGCAGTATTTT. It yields the protein CASSAGTRDTQYF.

This chain uses TRBV7-9 with TRBJ2-5; TRBD1 is a possible D gene (5 bases). Germline lookup yields CDR1 SEHNR and CDR2 FQNEAQ (reference sequence). V lost 5 bases and J lost 1, with 11 bases in between. The CDR3 is 14 residues long. The CDR3 bases are TGTGCCAGCAGCGTACTGGACACCCAAGAGACCCAGTACTTC. As protein: CASSVLDTQETQYF.

This clone was seen just once. The chain is built from TRBV10-3 and TRBJ2-7; 11 bases line up with TRBD2. V lost 2 bases and J lost 2; bases outside the gene matches: 17. Germline-derived CDR1 and CDR2 are ENHRY and SYGVKD. The length of the CDR3 is 20 residues. Here the CDR3 DNA reads TGTGCCATCAGTGAGGAGCGTGAAGGTAGCGGGAGGGCCGGGCCCTACGAGCAGTACTTC. It codes for CAISEEREGSGRAGPYEQYF.

The chain is built from TRBV4-2 and TRBJ2-2; no clear D. Germline V gene sequence: CDR1 LGHNA, CDR2 YNFKEQ. The CDR3 covers 16 residues. V was clipped by 0 bases and J by 3 bases, with 11 bases between them. The CDR3, as DNA: TGTGCCAGCAGCCAAGACCCAAAAGTAGACACCGGGGAGCTGTTTTTT. This sequence encodes CASSQDPKVDTGELFF.

The chain joins TRBV30 to TRBJ2-7, with D uncertain. CDR1 GTSNPN and CDR2 SVGIG come from the germline V gene (reference sequence). V gave up 1 base and J gave up 4 bases, with 5 bases separating them. The CDR3 contains 11 residues. CDR3 sequence: CAWSDAYEQYF. CDR3 DNA: TGTGCCTGGAGTGATGCATACGAGCAGTACTTC.

The chain uses TRBV14 and TRBJ1-1; TRBD1 matches 10 bases. V was pared by 1 base and J by 3 bases, with 5 bases of the junction left unmatched. This CDR3 has 16 residues. Per the germline V gene, CDR1 is SGHDN and CDR2 is FVKESK. CDR3 residues: CASSQAGTGADTEAFF. The CDR3, as DNA: TGTGCCAGCAGCCAAGCCGGGACAGGGGCCGACACTGAAGCTTTCTTT.

The gene calls are TRBV19 and TRBJ2-5; the D call may be TRBD1 or TRBD2 (6 bases each). This CDR3 has 14 amino acids. Germline CDR1 is LNHDA and CDR2 is SQIVND (reference sequence). The germline V and J ends were trimmed by 5 bases and 2 bases, with 12 bases remaining between them. In DNA, the CDR3 is TGTGCCAGTAGTCCCCGGAGGGGGCAAGAGACCCAGTACTTC. Its protein is CASSPRRGQETQYF.

The genes are TRBV9 and TRBJ2-3; D is uncertain. V dropped 3 bases and J dropped 2 bases, with 10 bases sitting between them. There are 14 residues in the CDR3. The germline CDR1 and CDR2 sequences are SGDLS and YYNGEE. CDR3 amino acids: CASSALGDTDTQYF. DNA for the CDR3: TGTGCCAGCAGCGCCCTAGGAGACACAGATACGCAGTATTTT. Based on the CDR3 plus reference TRBV9 and TRBJ2-3, the full variable domain is DSGVTQTPKHLITATGQRVTLRCSPRSGDLSVYWYQQSLDQGLQFLIQYYNGEERAKGNILERFSAQQFPDLHSELNLSSLELGDSALYFCASSALGDTDTQYFGPGTRLTVL.

This clone has just a few counts. The chain has TRBV18 and TRBJ2-5; D is perhaps TRBD2 (5 bases). This CDR3 has 13 residues. Trimming took 3 bases from V and 5 from J, leaving 10 bases between them. Per the germline V gene, CDR1 is KGHSH and CDR2 is LQKENI. The CDR3 nucleotides are TGTGCCAGCTCACCTAGGAGGTTGGAGACCCAGTACTTC. This translates into CASSPRRLETQYF.

V gene TRBV28 combines with J gene TRBJ2-7; D may be TRBD2 (6 bases). Per the germline V gene, CDR1 is MDHEN and CDR2 is SYDVKM. The V end lost 2 bases, the J end lost 3 bases, and 11 bases lay between the germline ends. This CDR3 has 14 amino acids. CDR3 in amino acids: CASSLQGLGYEQYF. The CDR3 region has the DNA TGTGCCAGCAGTTTACAGGGACTGGGCTACGAGCAGTACTTC.

The CDR3 region is CASSSAGTGFYGYTF. The CDR3 DNA sequence: TGTGCCAGCAGCTCGGCGGGGACAGGTTTCTATGGCTACACCTTC. The V gene is TRBV7-6, the J gene TRBJ1-2, with TRBD1 matching 8 bases. V lost 4 bases and J lost 4; bases outside the gene matches: 8. Germline CDR1 and CDR2: SGHVS and FNYEAQ. The CDR3 is 15 residues long.

Concerning this clone itself: At one end the junction does not follow the germline gene, possibly because of a read error. The chain links TRBV11-3 to TRBJ2-3; TRBD2 is a possible D gene (6 bases). Germline V gives CDR1 SGHNT, CDR2 YENEEA. The CDR3 totals 12 residues. CDR3 nucleotides: TGTGCCAGCAGCTTAGCGACTAGAGGGTTGTCTTTT. It encodes CASSLATRGLSF.

The chain combines TRBV11-2 with TRBJ2-5; the match to TRBD2 covers 11 bases. CDR1 SGHAT and CDR2 FQNNGV come from the germline V gene. The junction had 9 bases not matched to a gene; V was cut back by 1 base and J by 5 bases. The CDR3 consists of 17 residues. The CDR3: CASSLVDSPSGRETQYF. The CDR3 nucleotides are TGTGCCAGCAGCTTAGTGGACAGCCCTAGCGGGAGGGAGACCCAGTACTTC.

The chain recombines TRBV2 with TRBJ2-1; 8 bases line up with TRBD2. CDR1 SNHLY and CDR2 FYNNEI come from the germline V gene. Trimming cost V 6 bases and J 6 bases; bases outside gene matches: 10. This CDR3 comprises 15 residues. DNA for the CDR3: TGTGCCAGCAGGACCCGGGAGGGCCTATTCAATGAGCAGTTCTTC. Its translation: CASRTREGLFNEQFF.

CDR3 sequence: CASGGSGYGYTF. The CDR3 nucleotides are TGTGCCAGCGGGGGGTCTGGCTATGGCTACACCTTC. The chain carries TRBV2 and TRBJ1-2; maybe TRBD1 (5 bases). Trimming cost V 8 bases and J 4 bases, with 11 bases left between them. There are 12 residues in the CDR3. Germline loops: CDR1 SNHLY, CDR2 FYNNEI.

The chain combines TRBV4-1 with TRBJ2-7, with 14 bases lining up with TRBD2. The ends lost 4 bases at V and 5 bases at J; junction bases unmatched: 4. Germline loops: CDR1 MGHRA, CDR2 YSYEKL. The CDR3 is made up of 15 amino acids. Written as DNA, the CDR3 is TGCGCCAGCAGCCCCCGACTAGCGGGAGGGGACGAGCAGTACTTC. Translating gives CASSPRLAGGDEQYF.

The CDR3 sequence is CASSWNQGQGNGYTF. CDR3 DNA sequence: TGCGCCAGCAGCTGGAATCAGGGACAGGGGAATGGCTACACCTTC. The rearrangement joins TRBV5-1 to TRBJ1-2, with 10 positions matching TRBD1. The J segment lost 6 bases and the V segment lost 3 bases, leaving 8 bases of the junction unmatched. The CDR3 totals 15 residues. Looked up from germline, CDR1 is SGHRS and CDR2 is YFSETQ.

The chain carries TRBV5-4 and TRBJ2-5, with D possibly being TRBD2 (5 bases). The germline V gene encodes CDR1 SGHNT and CDR2 YYREEE (reference sequence). The CDR3 extends over 16 amino acids. V was cut by 4 bases and J by 2 bases, with 18 bases left in between. This chain's CDR3 is CASSPLEELGQETQYF. The CDR3 DNA is TGTGCCAGCAGCCCCTTGGAGGAGCTCGGGCAAGAGACCCAGTACTTC.

The chain carries TRBV19 and TRBJ2-7; D uncertain. Trimming removed 3 bases at V and 1 base at J, with 13 bases between. Germline lookup yields CDR1 LNHDA and CDR2 SQIVND (reference sequence). The CDR3 covers 15 residues. Here the CDR3 reads CASSMEALASYEQYF. The CDR3 DNA reads TGTGCCAGTAGTATGGAAGCCTTGGCTTCCTACGAGCAGTACTTC. Full variable domain (rest looked up from reference TRBV19 and TRBJ2-7): DGGITQSPKYLFRKEGQNVTLSCEQNLNHDAMYWYRQDPGQGLRLIYYSQIVNDFQKGDIAEGYSVSREKKESFPLTVTSAQKNPTAFYLCASSMEALASYEQYFGPGTRLTVT.

The chain joins TRBV4-3 to TRBJ2-7; 7 positions agree with TRBD1. The length of the CDR3 is 18 residues. V lost 1 base to trimming and J lost 0 bases; unmatched junction nucleotides: 12. The germline V gene encodes CDR1 LGHNA and CDR2 YSLEER. The CDR3 sequence: CASSQVSTGVGPSYEQYF. The CDR3 nucleotides are TGCGCCAGCAGCCAAGTCTCAACAGGGGTTGGGCCCTCCTACGAGCAGTACTTC.

J is TRBJ2-1 and V is TRBV11-2; 7 nucleotides line up with TRBD2. CDR1 SGHAT and CDR2 FQNNGV come from the germline V gene. V was pared by 5 bases and J by 1 base, with 11 bases of the junction left unmatched. The CDR3 sequence is 17 residues long. The CDR3 DNA follows: TGTGCCAGCAGCGTAGCCTTTGGGGGAGGGTCCTACAATGAGCAGTTCTTC. Amino acids: CASSVAFGGGSYNEQFF.

The genes are TRBV5-4 and TRBJ2-7, with D unresolved. The CDR3 length is 15 residues. Trimming pared 3 bases from V and 1 base from J, leaving 14 bases between. Germline assignment: CDR1 SGHNT and CDR2 YYREEE (reference sequence). CDR3 region: CASSSNLMGSYEQYF. The DNA of the CDR3 is TGTGCCAGCAGCTCGAATTTAATGGGGTCCTACGAGCAGTACTTC.

The rearrangement links TRBV5-6 to TRBJ2-7, with 7 bases aligning to TRBD1. With 2 bases clipped from V and 2 bases from J, the junction kept 7 bases outside the gene matches. Germline values: CDR1 SGHDT, CDR2 YYEEEE. There are 15 residues in the CDR3. CDR3 in DNA: TGTGCCAGCAGCTTTCCCGGGACAGTAACCTACGAGCAGTACTTC. This codes for CASSFPGTVTYEQYF.